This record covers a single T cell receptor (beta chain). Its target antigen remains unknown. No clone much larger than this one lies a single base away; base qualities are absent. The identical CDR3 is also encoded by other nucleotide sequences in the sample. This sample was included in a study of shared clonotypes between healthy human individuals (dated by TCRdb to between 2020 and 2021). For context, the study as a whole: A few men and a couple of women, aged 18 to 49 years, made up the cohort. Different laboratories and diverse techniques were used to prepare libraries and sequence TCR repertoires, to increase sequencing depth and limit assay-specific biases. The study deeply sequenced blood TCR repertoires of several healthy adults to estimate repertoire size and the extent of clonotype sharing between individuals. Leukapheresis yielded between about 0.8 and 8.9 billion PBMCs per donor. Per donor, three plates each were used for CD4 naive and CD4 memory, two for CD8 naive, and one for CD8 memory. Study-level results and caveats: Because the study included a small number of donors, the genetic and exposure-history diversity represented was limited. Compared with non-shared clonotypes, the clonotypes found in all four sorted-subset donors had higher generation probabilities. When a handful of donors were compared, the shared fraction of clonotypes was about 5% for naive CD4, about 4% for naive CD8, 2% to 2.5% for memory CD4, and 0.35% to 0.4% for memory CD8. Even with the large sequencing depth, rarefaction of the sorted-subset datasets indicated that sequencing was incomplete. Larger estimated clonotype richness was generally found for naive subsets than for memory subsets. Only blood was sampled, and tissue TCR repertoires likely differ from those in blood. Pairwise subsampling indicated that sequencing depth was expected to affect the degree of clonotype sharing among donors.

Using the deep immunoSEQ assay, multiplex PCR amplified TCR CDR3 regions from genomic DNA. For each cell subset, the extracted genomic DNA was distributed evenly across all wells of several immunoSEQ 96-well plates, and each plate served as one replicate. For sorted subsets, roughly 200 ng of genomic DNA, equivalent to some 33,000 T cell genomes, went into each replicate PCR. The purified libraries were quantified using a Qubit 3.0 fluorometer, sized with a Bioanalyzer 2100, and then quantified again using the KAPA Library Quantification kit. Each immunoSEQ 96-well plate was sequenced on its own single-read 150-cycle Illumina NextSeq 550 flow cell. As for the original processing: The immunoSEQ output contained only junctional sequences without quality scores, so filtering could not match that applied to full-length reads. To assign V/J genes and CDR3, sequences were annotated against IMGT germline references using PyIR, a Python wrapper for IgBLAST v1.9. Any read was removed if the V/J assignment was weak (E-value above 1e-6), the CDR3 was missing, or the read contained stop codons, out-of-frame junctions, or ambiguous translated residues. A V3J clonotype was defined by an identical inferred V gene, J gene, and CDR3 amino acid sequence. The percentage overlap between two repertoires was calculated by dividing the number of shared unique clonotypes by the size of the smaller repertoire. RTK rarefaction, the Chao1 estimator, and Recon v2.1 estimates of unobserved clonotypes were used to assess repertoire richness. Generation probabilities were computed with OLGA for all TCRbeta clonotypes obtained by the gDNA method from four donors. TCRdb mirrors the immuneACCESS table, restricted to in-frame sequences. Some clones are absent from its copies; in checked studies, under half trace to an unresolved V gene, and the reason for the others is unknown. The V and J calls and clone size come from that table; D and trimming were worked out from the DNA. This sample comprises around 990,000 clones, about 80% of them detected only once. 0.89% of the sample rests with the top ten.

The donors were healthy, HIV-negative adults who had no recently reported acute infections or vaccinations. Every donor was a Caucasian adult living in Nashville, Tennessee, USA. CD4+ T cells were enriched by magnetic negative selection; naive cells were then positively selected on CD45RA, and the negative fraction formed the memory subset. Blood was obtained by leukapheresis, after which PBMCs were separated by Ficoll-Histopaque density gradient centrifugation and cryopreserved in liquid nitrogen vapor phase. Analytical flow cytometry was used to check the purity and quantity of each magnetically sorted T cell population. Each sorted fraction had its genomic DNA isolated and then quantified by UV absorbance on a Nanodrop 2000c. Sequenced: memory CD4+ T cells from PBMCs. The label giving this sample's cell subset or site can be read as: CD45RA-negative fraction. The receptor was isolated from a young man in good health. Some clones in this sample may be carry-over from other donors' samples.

The DNA sequence reads TGTGCCAGCAGTTTGGGGGGTCGGCAGCCCCAGCATTTT. It specifies CASSLGGRQPQHF. The V and J segments used are TRBV27 and TRBJ1-5; TRBD1 could be the D gene, as 5 bases match. The germline V gene (reference sequence) provides CDR1 MNHEY and CDR2 SMNVEV. Deletion took 3 bases off V and 7 bases off J, with a span of 10 bases between the germline ends. The cysteine opens and the phenylalanine closes a CDR3 of 13 amino acids. Only the CDR3 DNA stays, 39 bases, in frame from base 1.